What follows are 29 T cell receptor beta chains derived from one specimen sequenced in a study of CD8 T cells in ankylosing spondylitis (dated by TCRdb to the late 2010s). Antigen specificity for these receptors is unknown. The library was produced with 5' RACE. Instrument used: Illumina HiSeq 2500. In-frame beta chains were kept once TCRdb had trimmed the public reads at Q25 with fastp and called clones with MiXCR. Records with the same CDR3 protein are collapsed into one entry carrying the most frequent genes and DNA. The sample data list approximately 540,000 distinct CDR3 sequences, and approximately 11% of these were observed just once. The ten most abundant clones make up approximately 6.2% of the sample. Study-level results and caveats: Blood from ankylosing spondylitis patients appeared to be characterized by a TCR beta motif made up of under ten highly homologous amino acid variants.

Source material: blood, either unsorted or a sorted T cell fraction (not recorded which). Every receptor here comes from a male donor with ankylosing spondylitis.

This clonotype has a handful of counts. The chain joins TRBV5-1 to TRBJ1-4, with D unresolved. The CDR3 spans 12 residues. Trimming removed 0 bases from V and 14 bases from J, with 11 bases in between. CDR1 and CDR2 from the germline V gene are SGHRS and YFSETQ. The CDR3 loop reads CASSLEEGRLFF. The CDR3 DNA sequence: TGCGCCAGCAGCTTGGAGGAGGGCCGCCTGTTTTTT. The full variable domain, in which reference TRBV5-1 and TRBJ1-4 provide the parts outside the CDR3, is KAGVTQTPRYLIKTRGQQVTLSCSPISGHRSVSWYQQTPGQGLQFLFEYFSETQRNKGNFPGRFSGRQFSNSRSEMNVSTLELGDSALYLCASSLEEGRLFFGSGTQLSVL.

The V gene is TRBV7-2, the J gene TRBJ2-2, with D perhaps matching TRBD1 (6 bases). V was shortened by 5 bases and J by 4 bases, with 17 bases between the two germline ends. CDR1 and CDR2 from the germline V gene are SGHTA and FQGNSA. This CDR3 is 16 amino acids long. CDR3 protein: CASSPSPTGTTGELFF. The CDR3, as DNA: TGTGCCAGCAGCCCCTCCCCAACAGGGACCACCGGGGAGCTGTTTTTT.

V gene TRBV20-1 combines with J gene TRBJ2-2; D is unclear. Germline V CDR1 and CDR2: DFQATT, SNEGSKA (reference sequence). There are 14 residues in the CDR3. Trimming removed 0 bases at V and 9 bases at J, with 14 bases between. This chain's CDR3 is CSARDRAGPRELFF. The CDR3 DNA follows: TGCAGTGCTAGAGATCGGGCAGGACCCCGGGAGCTGTTTTTT.

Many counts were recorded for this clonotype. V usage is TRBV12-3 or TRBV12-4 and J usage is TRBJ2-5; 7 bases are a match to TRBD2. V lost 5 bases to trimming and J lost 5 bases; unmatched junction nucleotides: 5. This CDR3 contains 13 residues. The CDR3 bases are TGTGCCAGCAGTCCGGGAGGTGCGGAGACCCAGTACTTC. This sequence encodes CASSPGGAETQYF.

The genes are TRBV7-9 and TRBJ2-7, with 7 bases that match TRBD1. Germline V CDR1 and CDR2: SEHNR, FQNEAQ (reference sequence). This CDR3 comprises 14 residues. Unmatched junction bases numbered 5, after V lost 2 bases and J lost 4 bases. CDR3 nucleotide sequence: TGTGCCAGCAGCTTACGGGACAGCATGTACGAGCAGTACTTC. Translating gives CASSLRDSMYEQYF.

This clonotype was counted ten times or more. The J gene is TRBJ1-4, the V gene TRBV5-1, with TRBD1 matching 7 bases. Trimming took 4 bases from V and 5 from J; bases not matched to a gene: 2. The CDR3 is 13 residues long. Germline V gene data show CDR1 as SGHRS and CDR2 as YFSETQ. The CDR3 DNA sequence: TGCGCCAGCAGCGGGACAGCAAATGAAAAACTGTTTTTT. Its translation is CASSGTANEKLFF.

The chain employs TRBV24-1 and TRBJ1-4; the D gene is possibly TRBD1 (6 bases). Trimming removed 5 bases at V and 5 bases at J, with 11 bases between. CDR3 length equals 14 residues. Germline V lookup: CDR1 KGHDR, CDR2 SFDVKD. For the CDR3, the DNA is TGTGCCACCAGTGCAGGACAGACAAATGAAAAACTGTTTTTT. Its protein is CATSAGQTNEKLFF.

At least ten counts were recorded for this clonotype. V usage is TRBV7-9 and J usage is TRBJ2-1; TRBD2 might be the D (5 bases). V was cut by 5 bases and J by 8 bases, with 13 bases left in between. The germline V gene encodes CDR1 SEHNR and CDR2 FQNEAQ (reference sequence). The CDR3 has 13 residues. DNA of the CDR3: TGTGCCAGCAGCCCGACCCTAGCATATGAGCAGTTCTTC. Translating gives CASSPTLAYEQFF. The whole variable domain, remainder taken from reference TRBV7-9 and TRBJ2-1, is DTGVSQNPRHKITKRGQNVTFRCDPISEHNRLYWYRQTLGQGPEFLTYFQNEAQLEKSRLLSDRFSAERPKGSFSTLEIQRTEQGDSAMYLCASSPTLAYEQFFGPGTRLTVL.

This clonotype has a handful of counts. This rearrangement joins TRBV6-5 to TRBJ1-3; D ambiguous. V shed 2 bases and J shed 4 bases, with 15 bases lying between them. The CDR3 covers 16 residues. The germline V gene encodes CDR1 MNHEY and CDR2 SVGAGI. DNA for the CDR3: TGTGCCAGCAGTTACGGGGTACCGGGTGGCGGAAACACCATATATTTT. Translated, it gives CASSYGVPGGGNTIYF.

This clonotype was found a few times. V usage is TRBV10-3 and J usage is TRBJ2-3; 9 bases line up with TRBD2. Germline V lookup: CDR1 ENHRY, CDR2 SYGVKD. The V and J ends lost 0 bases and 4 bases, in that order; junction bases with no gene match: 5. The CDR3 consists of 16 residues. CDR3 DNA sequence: TGTGCCATCAGTGAGTCTAGCGGGAGTCGGGCAGATACGCAGTATTTT. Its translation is CAISESSGSRADTQYF.

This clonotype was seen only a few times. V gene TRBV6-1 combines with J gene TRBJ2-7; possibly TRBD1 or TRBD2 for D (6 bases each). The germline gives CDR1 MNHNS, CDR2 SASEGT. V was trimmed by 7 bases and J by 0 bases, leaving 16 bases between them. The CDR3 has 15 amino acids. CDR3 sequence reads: CASMGLNRASYEQYF. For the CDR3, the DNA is TGTGCCAGCATGGGACTGAACAGGGCCTCCTACGAGCAGTACTTC.

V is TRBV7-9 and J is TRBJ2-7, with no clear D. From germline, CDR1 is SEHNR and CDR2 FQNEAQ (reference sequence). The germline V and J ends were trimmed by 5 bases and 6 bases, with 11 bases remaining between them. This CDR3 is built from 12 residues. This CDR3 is CASSAGPSEQYV. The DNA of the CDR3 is TGTGCCAGCAGCGCCGGACCAAGCGAGCAGTACGTC.

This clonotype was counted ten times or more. CDR3 in DNA: TGTGCCAGCAGCCACTTGCAGGGGATCGGCACAGATACGCAGTATTTT. It codes for CASSHLQGIGTDTQYF. The gene calls are TRBV14 and TRBJ2-3; a possible D gene is TRBD1 (6 bases). V was shortened by 3 bases and J by 1 base, with 14 bases between the two germline ends. The length of the CDR3 is 16 residues. The germline V gene encodes CDR1 SGHDN and CDR2 FVKESK.

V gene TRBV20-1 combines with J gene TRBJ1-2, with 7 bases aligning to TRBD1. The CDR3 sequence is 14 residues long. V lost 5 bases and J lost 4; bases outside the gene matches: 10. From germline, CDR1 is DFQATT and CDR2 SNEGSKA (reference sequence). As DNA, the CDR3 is TGCAGTGCTTCCCAAGGGGGCGCTTTCTATGGCTACACCTTC. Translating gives CSASQGGAFYGYTF.

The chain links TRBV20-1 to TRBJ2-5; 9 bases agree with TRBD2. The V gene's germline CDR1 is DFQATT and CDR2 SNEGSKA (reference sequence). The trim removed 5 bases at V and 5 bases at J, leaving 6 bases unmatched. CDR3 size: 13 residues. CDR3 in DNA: TGCAGTGCTTCTAGCGGGGTACGGGAGACCCAGTACTTC. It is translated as CSASSGVRETQYF.

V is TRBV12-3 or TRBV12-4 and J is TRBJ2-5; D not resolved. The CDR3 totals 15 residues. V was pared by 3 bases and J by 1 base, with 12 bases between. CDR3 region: CASSLFMGFQETQYF. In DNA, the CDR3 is TGTGCCAGCAGTTTGTTTATGGGTTTCCAAGAGACCCAGTACTTC.

The DNA of the CDR3 is TGTGCCAGCAGCTATCAGGGGGTCGTCTACGAGCAGTACTTC. It specifies CASSYQGVVYEQYF. The V gene is TRBV5-6, the J gene TRBJ2-7; 7 nucleotides align to TRBD1. Germline V gives CDR1 SGHDT, CDR2 YYEEEE. The CDR3 covers 14 residues. V lost 3 bases to trimming and J lost 3 bases; unmatched junction nucleotides: 6.

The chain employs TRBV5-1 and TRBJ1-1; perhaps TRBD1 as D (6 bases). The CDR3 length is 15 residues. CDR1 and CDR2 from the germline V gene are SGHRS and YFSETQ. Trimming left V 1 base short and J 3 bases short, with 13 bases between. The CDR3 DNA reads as TGCGCCAGCAGCTTGAAGGTAGGGGGAGACACTGAAGCTTTCTTT. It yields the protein CASSLKVGGDTEAFF.

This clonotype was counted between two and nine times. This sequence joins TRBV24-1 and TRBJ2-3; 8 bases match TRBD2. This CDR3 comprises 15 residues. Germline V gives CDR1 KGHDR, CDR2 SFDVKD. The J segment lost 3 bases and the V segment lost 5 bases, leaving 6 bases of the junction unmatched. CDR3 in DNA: TGTGCCACCAGTGTTTCAGCGGGAGATACAGATACGCAGTATTTT. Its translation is CATSVSAGDTDTQYF.

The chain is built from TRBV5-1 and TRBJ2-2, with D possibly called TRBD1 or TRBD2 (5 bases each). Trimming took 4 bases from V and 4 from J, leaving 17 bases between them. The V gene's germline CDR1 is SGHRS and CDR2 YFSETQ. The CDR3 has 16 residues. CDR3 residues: CASSGGLSLATGELFF. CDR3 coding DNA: TGCGCCAGCAGCGGGGGTCTATCTCTCGCCACCGGGGAGCTGTTTTTT.

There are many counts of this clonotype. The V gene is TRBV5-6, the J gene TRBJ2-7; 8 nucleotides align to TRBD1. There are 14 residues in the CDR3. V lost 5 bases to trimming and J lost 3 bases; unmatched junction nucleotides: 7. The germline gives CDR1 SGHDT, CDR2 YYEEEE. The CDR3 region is CASSLWDRNYEQYV. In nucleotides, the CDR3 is TGTGCCAGCAGTCTTTGGGACAGGAACTACGAGCAGTACGTC.

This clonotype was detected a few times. CDR3 nucleotides: TGCAGTGCTAGAGGTCCCGGGACTAGCTCCCTCAATGAGCAGTTCTTC. It translates to CSARGPGTSSLNEQFF. V usage is TRBV20-1 and J usage is TRBJ2-1; 9 bases map to TRBD2. With V trimmed by 1 base and J by 6 bases, 10 bases remained unmatched. Germline CDR1 and CDR2: DFQATT and SNEGSKA (reference sequence). This CDR3 comprises 16 residues.

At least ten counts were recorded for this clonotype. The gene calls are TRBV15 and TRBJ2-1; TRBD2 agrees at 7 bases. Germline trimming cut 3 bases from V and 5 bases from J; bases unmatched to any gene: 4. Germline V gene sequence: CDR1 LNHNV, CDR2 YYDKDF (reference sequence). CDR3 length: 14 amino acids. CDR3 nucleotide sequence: TGTGCCACCAGCAGTGGGACTACCAACAATGAGCAGTTCTTC. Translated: CATSSGTTNNEQFF.

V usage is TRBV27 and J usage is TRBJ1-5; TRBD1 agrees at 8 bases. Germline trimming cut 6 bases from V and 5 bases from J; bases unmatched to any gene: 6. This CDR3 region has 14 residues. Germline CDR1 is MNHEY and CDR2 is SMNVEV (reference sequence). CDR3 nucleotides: TGTGCCAGCAGGTTGGGGACAGGCCATCAGCCCCAGCATTTT. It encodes CASRLGTGHQPQHF.

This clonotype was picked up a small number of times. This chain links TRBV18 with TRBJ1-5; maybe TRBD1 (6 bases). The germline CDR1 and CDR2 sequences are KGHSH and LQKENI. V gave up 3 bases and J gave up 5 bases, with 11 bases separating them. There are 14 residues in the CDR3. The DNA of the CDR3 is TGTGCCAGCTCACCCCAGGGGAAATATCAGCCCCAGCATTTT. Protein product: CASSPQGKYQPQHF. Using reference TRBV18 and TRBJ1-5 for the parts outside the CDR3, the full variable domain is NAGVMQNPRHLVRRRGQEARLRCSPMKGHSHVYWYRQLPEEGLKFMVYLQKENIIDESGMPKERFSAEFPKEGPSILRIQQVVRGDSAAYFCASSPQGKYQPQHFGDGTRLSIL.

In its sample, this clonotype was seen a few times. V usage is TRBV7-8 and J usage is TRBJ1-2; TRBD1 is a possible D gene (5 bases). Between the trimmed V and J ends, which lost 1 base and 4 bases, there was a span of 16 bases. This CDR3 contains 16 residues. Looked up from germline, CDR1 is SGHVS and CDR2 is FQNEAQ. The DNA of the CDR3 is TGTGCCAGCAGCTTAGTTTGGGGCCGGGGGGGCTATGGCTACACCTTC. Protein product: CASSLVWGRGGYGYTF.

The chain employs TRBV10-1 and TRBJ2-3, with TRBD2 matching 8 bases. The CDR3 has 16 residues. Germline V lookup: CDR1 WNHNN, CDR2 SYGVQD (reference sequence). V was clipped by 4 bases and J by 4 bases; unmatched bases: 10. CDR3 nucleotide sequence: TGCGCCAGCAGTGCCTCGGGAGCGGGAGAAGCAGATACGCAGTATTTT. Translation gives CASSASGAGEADTQYF.

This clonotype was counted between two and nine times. Here the CDR3 reads CASSQGLAGEVETQYF. DNA of the CDR3: TGTGCCAGCAGCCAGGGACTAGCGGGAGAAGTGGAGACCCAGTACTTC. The genes are TRBV11-2 and TRBJ2-5; TRBD2 agrees at 14 bases. CDR1 and CDR2 from the germline V gene are SGHAT and FQNNGV. The CDR3 consists of 16 residues. Trimming at V came to 5 bases and at J to 5 bases, leaving 7 bases not matched to a gene.

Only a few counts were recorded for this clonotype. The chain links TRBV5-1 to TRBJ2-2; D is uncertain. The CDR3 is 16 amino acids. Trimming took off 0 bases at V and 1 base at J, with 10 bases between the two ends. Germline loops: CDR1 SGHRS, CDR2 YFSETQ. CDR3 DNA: TGCGCCAGCAGCTTGGATGATAGGGAGAACACCGGGGAGCTGTTTTTT. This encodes CASSLDDRENTGELFF. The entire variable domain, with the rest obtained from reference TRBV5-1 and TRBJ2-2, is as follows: KAGVTQTPRYLIKTRGQQVTLSCSPISGHRSVSWYQQTPGQGLQFLFEYFSETQRNKGNFPGRFSGRQFSNSRSEMNVSTLELGDSALYLCASSLDDRENTGELFFGEGSRLTVL.